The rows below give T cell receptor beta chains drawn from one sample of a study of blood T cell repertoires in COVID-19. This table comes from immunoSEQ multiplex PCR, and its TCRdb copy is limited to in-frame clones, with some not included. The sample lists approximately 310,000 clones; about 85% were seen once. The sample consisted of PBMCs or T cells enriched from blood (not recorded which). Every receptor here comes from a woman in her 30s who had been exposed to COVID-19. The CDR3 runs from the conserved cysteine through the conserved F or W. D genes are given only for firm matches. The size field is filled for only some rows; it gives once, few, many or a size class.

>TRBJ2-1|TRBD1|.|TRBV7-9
TGTGCCAGCAGCATCGGACAGGGGGACTACAATGAGCAGTTCTTC
CASSIGQGDYNEQFF
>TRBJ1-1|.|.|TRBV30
TGTGCCTGGAGTCGACAGGTTGGGGCTTTCTTT
CAWSRQVGAFF
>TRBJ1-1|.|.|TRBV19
TGTGCCAGTAGTATCGACATACAGGGGAACACTGAAGCTTTCTTT
CASSIDIQGNTEAFF
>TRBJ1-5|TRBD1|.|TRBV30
TGTGCCTGGAGTACGACAGGGTCCCCTAGCAATCAGCCCCAGCATTTT
CAWSTTGSPSNQPQHF
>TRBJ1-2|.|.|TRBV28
TGTGCCAGCAGTCTCAGGGGAGGCTACACCTTC
CASSLRGGYTF
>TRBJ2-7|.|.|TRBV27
TGTGCCAGCAGTGCGACGGTGGGGCTGCCCTACGAGCAGTACTTC
CASSATVGLPYEQYF
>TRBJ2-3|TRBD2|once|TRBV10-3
TGTGCCATCAGTGACCAAATCAGGACTAGCGGGAGCACAGATACGCAGTATTTT
CAISDQIRTSGSTDTQYF
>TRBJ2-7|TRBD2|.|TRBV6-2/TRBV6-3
TGTGCCAGCAGTTCCCCAAGCGGGGGCCCATTTTCCTACGAGCAGTACTTC
CASSSPSGGPFSYEQYF
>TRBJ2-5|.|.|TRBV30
TGTGCCTGGTCCAGGGAGACCCAGTACTTC
CAWSRETQYF
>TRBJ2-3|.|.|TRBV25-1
TGTGCCAGCAGTGAATCCTATACGCAGTATTTT
CASSESYTQYF
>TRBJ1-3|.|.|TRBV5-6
TGTGCCAGCAGCCATTTCGAGAGCTCTGGAAACACCATATATTTT
CASSHFESSGNTIYF
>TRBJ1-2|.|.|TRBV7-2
TGTGCCAGCAGCCCAGGGGTGGCTGGCTACACCTTC
CASSPGVAGYTF
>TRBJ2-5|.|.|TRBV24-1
TGTGCCACCAGTGACGCTCCGGGAGCGGCCCAAGAGACCCAGTACTTC
CATSDAPGAAQETQYF
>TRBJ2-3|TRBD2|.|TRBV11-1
TGTGCCAGCAGCCGTCAAGTAGCGGGAGGCTCAGATACGCAGTATTTT
CASSRQVAGGSDTQYF
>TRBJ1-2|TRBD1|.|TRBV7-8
TGTGCCAGCAGCTTAGACAGGGGGCAGGGCTACACCTTC
CASSLDRGQGYTF
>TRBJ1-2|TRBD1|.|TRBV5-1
TGCGCCAGCTCTCCGGGACAGAAACACTATGGCTACACCTTC
CASSPGQKHYGYTF
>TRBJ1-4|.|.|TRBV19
TGTGCCAGTAGTCTGACAGGAACTGAAAAACTGTTTTTT
CASSLTGTEKLFF
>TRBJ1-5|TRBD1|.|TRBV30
TGTGCCTGGACCCCCGGACAGGGCAATCAGCCCCAGCATTTT
CAWTPGQGNQPQHF
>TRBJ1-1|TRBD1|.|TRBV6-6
TGTGCCAGCAGTTACCCGGGACAGGGTGATCGGTGGGCTTTCTTT
CASSYPGQGDRWAFF
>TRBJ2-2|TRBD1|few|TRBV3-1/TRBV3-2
TGTGCCAGCAGCCAACGGACAGGGGTCACCGGGGAGCTGTTTTTT
CASSQRTGVTGELFF
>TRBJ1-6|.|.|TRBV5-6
TGTGCCAGCAGCGCGGGGGGTTATAATTCACCCCTCCACTTT
CASSAGGYNSPLHF
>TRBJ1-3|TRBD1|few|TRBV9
TGTGCCAGCAGCGTTCTTACAGGGGGCTCTGGAAACACCATATATTTT
CASSVLTGGSGNTIYF
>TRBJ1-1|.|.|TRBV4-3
TGCGCCAGCAGCCATCAAACCGCGACACCCAACACTGAAGCTTTCTTT
CASSHQTATPNTEAFF
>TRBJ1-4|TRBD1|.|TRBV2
TGTGCCAGCAGGGGGGACAGCGTTAATGAAAAACTGTTTTTT
CASRGDSVNEKLFF
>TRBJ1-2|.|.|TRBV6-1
TGTGCCAGCAGTGATAAGGCGGAGTCTAACTATGGCTACACCTTC
CASSDKAESNYGYTF
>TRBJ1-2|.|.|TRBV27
TGTGCCAGCAGTTTGGAGATTGGGCAGGGTGAGGATGGCTACACCTTC
CASSLEIGQGEDGYTF
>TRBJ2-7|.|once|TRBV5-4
TGTGCCAGCAGCTTGTCAGGCGGGGTCTACGAGCAGTACTTC
CASSLSGGVYEQYF
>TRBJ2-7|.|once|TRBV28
TGTGCCAGCAGTTCATCCCACTTGTACGAGCAGTACTTC
CASSSSHLYEQYF
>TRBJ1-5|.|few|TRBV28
TGTGCCAGCAGACAACAGGGAAGGGGCGATCAGCCCCAGCATTTT
CASRQQGRGDQPQHF
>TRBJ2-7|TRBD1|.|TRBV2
TGTGCCAGCCGACAGGGGGACTACGAGCAGTACTTC
CASRQGDYEQYF
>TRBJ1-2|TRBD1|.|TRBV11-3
TGTGCCAGCAGTACAGACAGGGGCTATGGCTACACCTTC
CASSTDRGYGYTF
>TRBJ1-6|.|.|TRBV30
TGTGCCTGGAGTGCCGTGCAGGGGATTAATTCACCCCTCCACTTT
CAWSAVQGINSPLHF
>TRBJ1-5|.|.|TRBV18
TGTGCCAGCTCACCGGACACGAGGCAGCCCCAGCATTTT
CASSPDTRQPQHF